Listed here are 15 T cell receptor beta chains from one sample, sequenced in a study of blood T cell repertoires in COVID-19. Generated by immunoSEQ multiplex PCR, the TCRdb table keeps only in-frame clones and is missing some. The profile shows fewer than 90,000 clones, about three quarters of them singletons. Input material: peripheral blood. The source is a woman over 75 with acute or convalescent COVID-19.

This clone was recorded a few times. V gene TRBV19 combines with J gene TRBJ1-2, with 8 bases matching TRBD1. With 3 bases clipped from V and 2 bases from J, the junction kept 2 bases outside the gene matches. The CDR3 runs 14 residues. Germline CDR1 LNHDA, CDR2 SQIVND (reference sequence). CDR3 sequence (DNA): TGTGCCAGTAGTATCACAGGGGGAAACTATGGCTACACCTTC. Translation gives CASSITGGNYGYTF.

This chain uses TRBV4-3 with TRBJ2-1, with TRBD2 matching over 8 bases. This CDR3 is 17 amino acids long. The trim removed 1 base at V and 7 bases at J, leaving 12 bases unmatched. Looked up from germline, CDR1 is LGHNA and CDR2 is YSLEER. The CDR3 sequence: CASSQVGRAGGYNEQFF. As DNA, the CDR3 is TGCGCCAGCAGCCAAGTAGGGAGGGCGGGGGGCTATAATGAGCAGTTCTTC.

The V call is TRBV3-1 (or the pseudogene TRBV3-2), the J call TRBJ1-1; D unresolved. The CDR3 covers 15 residues. Germline values: CDR1 LGHDT, CDR2 YNNKEL (reference sequence). The V end was cut by 2 bases, the J end by 1 base, with 11 bases between. The CDR3 sequence: CASSQNGQKNTEAFF. The CDR3 nucleotides read TGTGCCAGCAGCCAAAATGGCCAGAAGAACACTGAAGCTTTCTTT.

The chain employs TRBV2 and TRBJ1-1; a weak D match, TRBD1 (5 bases). The CDR3 runs 16 residues. V was cut by 0 bases and J by 4 bases, with 15 bases left in between. Germline V gene lookup returns CDR1 SNHLY and CDR2 FYNNEI. CDR3 protein: CASSEATTETATEAFF. The CDR3 nucleotides read TGTGCCAGCAGTGAAGCCACGACTGAGACAGCCACTGAAGCTTTCTTT.

For this clone: This specimen includes other DNA sequences encoding the same CDR3. This sequence joins TRBV7-3 and TRBJ1-2, with D tentatively TRBD1 (5 bases). The germline V gene encodes CDR1 SGHTA and CDR2 FQGTGA. The CDR3 consists of 13 residues. Trimming took off 5 bases at V and 2 bases at J, with 9 bases between the two ends. CDR3 sequence: CASSPGSNYGYTF. CDR3 in DNA: TGTGCCAGCAGCCCAGGGTCAAACTATGGCTACACCTTC.

The V call is TRBV9, the J call TRBJ1-2, with 7 bases matching TRBD1. The germline gives CDR1 SGDLS, CDR2 YYNGEE. The length of the CDR3 is 14 residues. The V gene end was trimmed by 4 bases and the J gene end by 4 bases; junction bases not matched to a gene: 7. The CDR3 nucleotides read TGTGCCAGCAGCAGGGACAGCTCAGGCTATGGCTACACCTTC. It specifies CASSRDSSGYGYTF.

The rearrangement joins TRBV6-6 to TRBJ1-1; TRBD1 agrees at 8 bases. Germline loops: CDR1 MNHNY, CDR2 SVGAGI (reference sequence). The J segment lost 8 bases and the V segment lost 5 bases, leaving 7 bases of the junction unmatched. The CDR3 is 13 amino acids. Here the CDR3 reads CASSRGTGGEAFF. The DNA of the CDR3 is TGTGCCAGCAGTCGGGGGACAGGAGGGGAAGCTTTCTTT.

The chain uses TRBV3-1 (or the pseudogene TRBV3-2) and TRBJ1-3, with TRBD1 as a possible D gene (6 bases). Germline lookup yields CDR1 LGHDT and CDR2 YNNKEL (reference sequence). This CDR3 is built from 16 residues. The V gene lost 3 bases and the J gene lost 0 bases, with 12 bases spanning the gap. CDR3 sequence: CASSHLRGPSGNTIYF. The CDR3 region has the DNA TGTGCCAGCAGCCACCTCAGGGGACCCTCTGGAAACACCATATATTTT.

The chain joins TRBV28 to TRBJ1-2, with 8 bases fitting TRBD1. Germline CDR1 reads MDHEN; CDR2 reads SYDVKM. The CDR3 contains 12 residues. The V and J ends lost 6 bases and 10 bases, in that order; junction bases with no gene match: 7. CDR3 in DNA: TGTGCCAGCAGCAGGGACAGGAGACTCTACACCTTC. The encoded protein is CASSRDRRLYTF.

V is TRBV18 and J is TRBJ1-2; 7 bases map to TRBD1. The V and J ends lost 3 bases and 3 bases, in that order; junction bases with no gene match: 4. The CDR3 runs to 14 residues. CDR1 and CDR2 (germline): KGHSH, LQKENI. CDR3 protein: CASSPGQEDYGYTF. CDR3 DNA sequence: TGTGCCAGCTCACCTGGACAGGAAGACTATGGCTACACCTTC.

CDR3 DNA sequence: TGTGCCAGCAGCTTAGCGGGACACCCCTACGAGCAGTACTTC. Translation gives CASSLAGHPYEQYF. This chain links TRBV7-2 with TRBJ2-7; perhaps TRBD1 as D (6 bases). This CDR3 has 14 residues. V was clipped by 0 bases and J by 2 bases, with 8 bases between them. The germline CDR1 and CDR2 sequences are SGHTA and FQGNSA.

This clone rates as medium-sized. The rearrangement joins TRBV11-2 to TRBJ1-1, with 9 bases identical to TRBD1. The CDR3 sequence is 13 residues long. The ends lost 1 base at V and 10 bases at J; junction bases unmatched: 4. The V gene's germline CDR1 is SGHAT and CDR2 FQNNGV. The CDR3 spells CASSLGGQGPAFF. CDR3 coding DNA: TGTGCCAGCAGCTTAGGGGGACAGGGTCCAGCTTTCTTT.

V usage is TRBV5-1 and J usage is TRBJ1-5; D is perhaps TRBD1 (5 bases). Trimming cost V 4 bases and J 7 bases, with 15 bases left between them. CDR3 length: 14 residues. CDR1 and CDR2 (germline): SGHRS, YFSETQ. The CDR3 DNA sequence: TGCGCCAGCAGCCCTAATCAGGGAACGCAGCCCCAGCATTTT. This sequence encodes CASSPNQGTQPQHF.

This clone was counted ten times or more. J is TRBJ2-2 and V is TRBV7-9; possibly TRBD1 for D (6 bases). V was pared by 11 bases and J by 4 bases, with 17 bases between. CDR1 and CDR2 (germline): SEHNR, FQNEAQ (reference sequence). CDR3 length: 14 amino acids. In DNA, the CDR3 is TGTGCCCTCCGCGAGCAGGGGTCCACCGGGGAGCTGTTTTTT. Translation: CALREQGSTGELFF.

The chain uses TRBV18 and TRBJ1-4, with TRBD1 as a possible D gene (5 bases). Between the trimmed V and J ends, which lost 2 bases and 3 bases, there was a span of 19 bases. Germline lookup yields CDR1 KGHSH and CDR2 LQKENI. This CDR3 comprises 18 residues. The CDR3 region has the DNA TGTGCCAGCTCACCAGGTCGGCAGGGAGGGCTGGCTAATGAAAAACTGTTTTTT. Translating gives CASSPGRQGGLANEKLFF.